The entry below gives a single T cell receptor beta chain sequence along with its context. The antigen is unknown. These data come from a study of shared clonotypes between healthy human individuals. General study results and limits: Of the naive CD4 clonotypes, around 4.8% were shared across a handful of donors. Large depth notwithstanding, sorted-subset sequencing proved incomplete by rarefaction.

The genomic DNA of each subset was split evenly across several immunoSEQ plates. The assay was immunoSEQ multiplex PCR, and TCRdb's table has in-frame clones only and misses some. The sample has 2 million to 2.5 million clones; approximately 94% are singletons. Germline CDR1 and CDR2: ENHRY and SYGVKD. The CDR3 covers 15 residues. Trimming took 7 bases from V and 2 from J; bases not matched to a gene: 5. This sequence joins TRBV10-3 and TRBJ2-3; 11 nucleotides align to TRBD2. The sequencing sample was made of naive CD4+ T cells sorted from blood. Specified subset: CD45RA+ positively selected. The receptor was isolated from a man aged 18 to 29 in good health. The CDR3 loop is CAINIAGGSTDTQYF. In DNA form, the CDR3 reads TGTGCCATCAACATAGCGGGAGGGTCCACAGATACGCAGTATTTT.